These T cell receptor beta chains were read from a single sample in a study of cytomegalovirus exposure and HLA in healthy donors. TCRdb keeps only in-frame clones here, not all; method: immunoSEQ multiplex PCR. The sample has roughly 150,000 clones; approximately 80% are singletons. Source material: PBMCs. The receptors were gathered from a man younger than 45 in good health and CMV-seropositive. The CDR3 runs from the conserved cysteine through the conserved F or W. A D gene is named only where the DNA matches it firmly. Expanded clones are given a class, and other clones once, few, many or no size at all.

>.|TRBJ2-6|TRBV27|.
CASSPTLDGIRSNVLTF
TGTGCCAGCAGTCCAACCCTGGACGGGATCCGATCGAACGTCCTGACTTTC
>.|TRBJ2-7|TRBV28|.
CASSLPRSVEGYSYEQYF
TGTGCCAGCAGTTTACCCCGTTCAGTTGAGGGATACTCCTACGAGCAGTACTTC
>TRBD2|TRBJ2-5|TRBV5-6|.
CASTLVGAGGETQYF
TGTGCCAGCACCTTGGTCGGAGCGGGAGGAGAGACCCAGTACTTC
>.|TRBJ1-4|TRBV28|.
CASRPIATNEKLFF
TGTGCCAGCCGCCCTATAGCAACTAATGAAAAACTGTTTTTT
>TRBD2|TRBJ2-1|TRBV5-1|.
CASSSTSGSYNEQFF
TGCGCCAGCAGCTCGACTAGCGGGAGTTACAATGAGCAGTTCTTC
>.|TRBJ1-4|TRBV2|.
CASSEFTTNEKLFF
TGTGCCAGCAGTGAATTCACAACTAATGAAAAACTGTTTTTT
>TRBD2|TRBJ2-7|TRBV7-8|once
CASSSGLAGGLYDEQYF
TGTGCCAGCAGCTCGGGACTAGCGGGAGGGCTGTACGACGAGCAGTACTTC
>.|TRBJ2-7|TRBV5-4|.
CASSLKEAGWIGEQYF
TGTGCCAGCAGCCTGAAGGAGGCAGGTTGGATTGGAGAGCAGTACTTC
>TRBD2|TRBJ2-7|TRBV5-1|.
CASSLVSSGSYEQYF
TGCGCCAGCAGCTTGGTGTCCAGCGGGAGCTACGAGCAGTACTTC
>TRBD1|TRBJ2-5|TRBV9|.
CASSTSGGTERETQYF
TGTGCCAGCAGCACTAGTGGTGGGACAGAGCGGGAGACCCAGTACTTC
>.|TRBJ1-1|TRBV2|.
CASSRDSGTEAFF
TGTGCCAGCAGTAGGGACTCGGGCACTGAAGCTTTCTTT
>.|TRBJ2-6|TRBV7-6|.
CASSLVGGSSGANGLTF
TGTGCCAGCAGCTTAGTCGGAGGGAGCTCTGGGGCCAACGGCCTGACTTTC
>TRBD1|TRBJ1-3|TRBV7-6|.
CASSPDRVQHTVYF
TGTGCCAGCAGCCCGGACAGGGTACAACACACCGTATATTTT
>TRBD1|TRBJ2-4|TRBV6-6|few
CASRTGTNIQYF
TGTGCCAGCAGGACAGGGACAAACATTCAGTACTTC
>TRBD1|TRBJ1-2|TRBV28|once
CASRLGGGGYTF
TGTGCCAGCAGATTAGGGGGCGGTGGCTACACCTTC
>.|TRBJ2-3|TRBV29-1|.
CSVVSRYGDTQYF
TGCAGCGTTGTTTCCCGCTACGGGGATACGCAGTATTTT
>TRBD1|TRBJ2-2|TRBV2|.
CASIGTGRRPGELFF
TGTGCCAGCATAGGGACAGGGAGGCGACCCGGGGAGCTGTTTTTT
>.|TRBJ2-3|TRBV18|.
CATIRGTSTDTQYF
TGTGCCACGATCAGGGGAACTAGCACAGATACGCAGTATTTT
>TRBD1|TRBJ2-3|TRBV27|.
CASSYGTGSDTQYF
TGTGCCAGCAGTTACGGGACAGGGTCCGATACGCAGTATTTT